Listed below are T cell receptor beta chains from one sample, sequenced in a study of blood T cells in healthy people across ages. TCRdb re-derived calls from the 5' RACE reads in MiXCR, one entry per CDR3 protein. The sample has roughly 1.6 million distinct CDR3 sequences, about 35% seen once. Material for sequencing was blood. The receptors here all came from a woman in her thirties in good health. CDR3s include the opening cysteine and the closing phenylalanine or tryptophan. Fields, in order: D gene, J gene, V gene, clone size, CDR3 DNA, CDR3 protein. A D gene is named only where the DNA matches it firmly. Rows may omit the clone size; those that give it use once, few, many or a size class.

D gene: TRBD1
J gene: TRBJ2-1
V gene: TRBV7-2
clone size: .
CDR3 DNA: TGTGTCAGCAGTCTACAGGGGGCGACGAATGAGCAGTTCTTC
CDR3 protein: CVSSLQGATNEQFF

D gene: .
J gene: TRBJ1-5
V gene: TRBV25-1
clone size: few
CDR3 DNA: TGTGCCAGCAGTGCGGTGGGTAGCAATCAGCCCCAGCATTTT
CDR3 protein: CASSAVGSNQPQHF

D gene: TRBD1
J gene: TRBJ2-3
V gene: TRBV2
clone size: few
CDR3 DNA: TGTGCCAGCAGGGAATCCGGGACAGACACAGATACGCAGTATTTT
CDR3 protein: CASRESGTDTDTQYF

D gene: .
J gene: TRBJ1-2
V gene: TRBV20-1
clone size: few
CDR3 DNA: TGCAGTGCTAAAATAACCCGGGACCGCTCAAACTATGGCTACACCTTC
CDR3 protein: CSAKITRDRSNYGYTF

D gene: .
J gene: TRBJ1-3
V gene: TRBV4-1
clone size: .
CDR3 DNA: TGCGCCAGCAGCCGCTACAGGGAAGGCTCTGGAAACACCATATATTTT
CDR3 protein: CASSRYREGSGNTIYF

D gene: .
J gene: TRBJ2-5
V gene: TRBV2
clone size: once
CDR3 DNA: TGTGCCAGCAGTATCCCCCGGGGGATTGGGACCCAGTACTTC
CDR3 protein: CASSIPRGIGTQYF

D gene: .
J gene: TRBJ1-2
V gene: TRBV3-1
clone size: .
CDR3 DNA: TGTGCCAGCAGCCAAGAGTACAGGTCCTGCTATGGCTACACCTTC
CDR3 protein: CASSQEYRSCYGYTF

D gene: TRBD2
J gene: TRBJ2-5
V gene: TRBV5-4
clone size: .
CDR3 DNA: TGTGCCAGCAGCTTGTGGCAGCGGGGATGGCAAGAGACCCAGTACTTC
CDR3 protein: CASSLWQRGWQETQYF

D gene: .
J gene: TRBJ2-3
V gene: TRBV7-9
clone size: .
CDR3 DNA: TGTGCCAGCAGCTTAGCCGAGTGGGGCACAGATACGCAGTATTTT
CDR3 protein: CASSLAEWGTDTQYF

D gene: .
J gene: TRBJ2-7
V gene: TRBV28
clone size: few
CDR3 DNA: TGTGCCAGCAGTTTATATACCCAGACCTACGAGCAGTACTTC
CDR3 protein: CASSLYTQTYEQYF

D gene: .
J gene: TRBJ2-7
V gene: TRBV9
clone size: .
CDR3 DNA: TGTGTCAGCAGCGTAGAGGCCTTCGCGACCTACGAGCAGTACTTC
CDR3 protein: CVSSVEAFATYEQYF

D gene: TRBD1
J gene: TRBJ1-5
V gene: TRBV28
clone size: .
CDR3 DNA: TGTGCCAGTGGGGACAGGACCTATCAGCCCCAGCATTTT
CDR3 protein: CASGDRTYQPQHF

D gene: .
J gene: TRBJ2-3
V gene: TRBV4-2
clone size: .
CDR3 DNA: TGTGCCAGCAGCCAAGTATTCTCCCCTCCACAGGCGGATACGCGGTATTTT
CDR3 protein: CASSQVFSPPQADTRYF

D gene: TRBD2
J gene: TRBJ2-3
V gene: TRBV6-4
clone size: few
CDR3 DNA: TGTGCCAGCAAGTGGAGCGGGAGCTCAGATACGCAGTATTTT
CDR3 protein: CASKWSGSSDTQYF

D gene: .
J gene: TRBJ1-2
V gene: TRBV29-1
clone size: .
CDR3 DNA: TGCAGCGTTGAAGCCGGTGCCTCCTATGGCTACACCTTC
CDR3 protein: CSVEAGASYGYTF

D gene: .
J gene: TRBJ2-3
V gene: TRBV20-1
clone size: .
CDR3 DNA: TGCAGTGCTAGATGGTCTAGACCCACAGATACGCAGTATTTT
CDR3 protein: CSARWSRPTDTQYF

D gene: .
J gene: TRBJ1-2
V gene: TRBV27
clone size: few
CDR3 DNA: TGCGCCAGCAGTCCAGACAGCGGGACGCACTATGGCTACACCTTC
CDR3 protein: CASSPDSGTHYGYTF

D gene: .
J gene: TRBJ2-7
V gene: TRBV5-5
clone size: .
CDR3 DNA: TGTGCCAGCAGCTTGGGGTGGAGGGACAGCTCCTACGAGCAGTACTTC
CDR3 protein: CASSLGWRDSSYEQYF

D gene: .
J gene: TRBJ2-1
V gene: TRBV7-3
clone size: .
CDR3 DNA: TGTGCCAGCAGTTTCTCCATGAACAATGAGCAGTTCTTC
CDR3 protein: CASSFSMNNEQFF

D gene: TRBD1
J gene: TRBJ2-3
V gene: TRBV20-1
clone size: .
CDR3 DNA: TGCAGTGCTAGAGCCAAGGGACAGGGCCACGATACGCAGTATTTT
CDR3 protein: CSARAKGQGHDTQYF

D gene: .
J gene: TRBJ2-6
V gene: TRBV13
clone size: .
CDR3 DNA: TGTGCCAGCAGCTCCCCGGGACGTAATGTCTCTGGGGCCAACGTCCTGACTTTC
CDR3 protein: CASSSPGRNVSGANVLTF

D gene: TRBD2
J gene: TRBJ2-5
V gene: TRBV9
clone size: .
CDR3 DNA: TGTGCCAGCAGCCCGGGCACTAGCGGGGGGTCGGAGGCCCAGTACTTC
CDR3 protein: CASSPGTSGGSEAQYF

D gene: TRBD2
J gene: TRBJ2-1
V gene: TRBV24-1
clone size: many
CDR3 DNA: TGTGCCACCAGTGATTTAGGGGAGGGCCAGGGCAATGAGCAGTTCTTC
CDR3 protein: CATSDLGEGQGNEQFF

D gene: .
J gene: TRBJ2-1
V gene: TRBV10-3
clone size: few
CDR3 DNA: TGTGCCGGCAGCGGCGGGAATGAGCAGTTCTTC
CDR3 protein: CAGSGGNEQFF

D gene: TRBD2
J gene: TRBJ2-1
V gene: TRBV13
clone size: .
CDR3 DNA: TGTGCCAGCAGCTTCCCAAGACTAGCGGAAGGGAATGAGCAGTTCTTC
CDR3 protein: CASSFPRLAEGNEQFF

D gene: TRBD2
J gene: TRBJ2-7
V gene: TRBV4-1
clone size: .
CDR3 DNA: TGCGCCAGCAGCCTCCCGCTAGCGGGGACCTCCTACGAGCAGTACTTC
CDR3 protein: CASSLPLAGTSYEQYF

D gene: .
J gene: TRBJ1-5
V gene: TRBV27
clone size: .
CDR3 DNA: TGTGCCGCGGGGACTAGCAATCAGCCCCAGCATTTT
CDR3 protein: CAAGTSNQPQHF

D gene: .
J gene: TRBJ2-5
V gene: TRBV6-1
clone size: once
CDR3 DNA: TGTGCCAGCAGTGAAGCCGGAAGGTCACACCCCGGGGAGACCCAGTACTTC
CDR3 protein: CASSEAGRSHPGETQYF

D gene: TRBD2
J gene: TRBJ2-5
V gene: TRBV28
clone size: .
CDR3 DNA: TGTGCCAGCAGTTTTGGGAGGGCAGGGCTAGAGACCCAGTACTTC
CDR3 protein: CASSFGRAGLETQYF

D gene: .
J gene: TRBJ1-5
V gene: TRBV9
clone size: .
CDR3 DNA: TGTGCCAGCACCAATCCACACTGTGTTAGCAATCAGCCCCAGCATTTT
CDR3 protein: CASTNPHCVSNQPQHF

D gene: TRBD2
J gene: TRBJ2-7
V gene: TRBV11-2
clone size: few
CDR3 DNA: TGTGCCAGCAGCCTTCATAGCGGGAGAGTGTCCTACGAGCAGTACTTC
CDR3 protein: CASSLHSGRVSYEQYF

D gene: .
J gene: TRBJ1-1
V gene: TRBV7-9
clone size: .
CDR3 DNA: TGTGCCAGCAGCCCCAGACCGGGCACTGAAGCTTTCTTT
CDR3 protein: CASSPRPGTEAFF

D gene: TRBD2
J gene: TRBJ2-1
V gene: TRBV9
clone size: few
CDR3 DNA: TGTGCCAGCAGCCCCACCCCCGGGACTAGCAAGGAGCAGTTCTTC
CDR3 protein: CASSPTPGTSKEQFF

D gene: .
J gene: TRBJ2-5
V gene: TRBV6-5
clone size: .
CDR3 DNA: TGTGCCACCTCGACAGCAGGTGGAGAGCAGTACTTC
CDR3 protein: CATSTAGGEQYF

D gene: .
J gene: TRBJ2-7
V gene: TRBV15
clone size: .
CDR3 DNA: TGTGCCACCAGTATCCAGGGGAGATACGAGCAGTACTTC
CDR3 protein: CATSIQGRYEQYF

D gene: .
J gene: TRBJ2-7
V gene: TRBV13
clone size: .
CDR3 DNA: TGTGCCAGCAGCCCTTCTATTCGGCCCGAGCAGTACTTC
CDR3 protein: CASSPSIRPEQYF

D gene: .
J gene: TRBJ1-1
V gene: TRBV6-6
clone size: .
CDR3 DNA: TGTGCCAGCAGTTACCAGGAAGGATACACTGAAGCTTTCTTT
CDR3 protein: CASSYQEGYTEAFF

D gene: TRBD1
J gene: TRBJ1-1
V gene: TRBV12-3/TRBV12-4
clone size: once
CDR3 DNA: TGTGCCAGCATCTTTAGGACAGGGGGTTGGACTGAAGCTTTCTTT
CDR3 protein: CASIFRTGGWTEAFF

D gene: TRBD1
J gene: TRBJ1-5
V gene: TRBV4-1
clone size: few
CDR3 DNA: TGCGCCAGCAGCCAAGATGGGACAGGCTATCAGCCCCAGCATTTT
CDR3 protein: CASSQDGTGYQPQHF

D gene: .
J gene: TRBJ2-1
V gene: TRBV5-5
clone size: .
CDR3 DNA: TGTGCCAGCAGCTACCCAATAAGCTCCTACAATGAGCAGTTCTTC
CDR3 protein: CASSYPISSYNEQFF

D gene: .
J gene: TRBJ2-3
V gene: TRBV11-2
clone size: .
CDR3 DNA: TGTGCCAGCAGCTTAGACCCGCGAATCTCAGCAGATACGCAGTATTTT
CDR3 protein: CASSLDPRISADTQYF

D gene: TRBD2
J gene: TRBJ2-1
V gene: TRBV5-1
clone size: .
CDR3 DNA: TGCGCCAGCAGCATAGCGGGAGTGCCCTACAATGAGCAGTTCTTC
CDR3 protein: CASSIAGVPYNEQFF

D gene: .
J gene: TRBJ2-7
V gene: TRBV12-3/TRBV12-4
clone size: .
CDR3 DNA: TGTACCAGCAGCCTCCCATTCCCCGGGGGGCCGCCTACATACGAGCAGTACTTC
CDR3 protein: CTSSLPFPGGPPTYEQYF

D gene: TRBD2
J gene: TRBJ2-1
V gene: TRBV20-1
clone size: .
CDR3 DNA: TGCAGTGCTAGAGTTAAGCGGGGGGGCCCGAGCTCCTACAATGAGCAGTTCTTC
CDR3 protein: CSARVKRGGPSSYNEQFF

D gene: .
J gene: TRBJ2-1
V gene: TRBV12-3/TRBV12-4
clone size: .
CDR3 DNA: TGTGCCAGCAGACCGAGCGGATATGAGCAGTTCTTC
CDR3 protein: CASRPSGYEQFF

D gene: .
J gene: TRBJ1-1
V gene: TRBV7-9
clone size: few
CDR3 DNA: TGTGCCAGCAGCTTGATTGGGTTGGCTCCGGGCACTGAAGCTTTCTTT
CDR3 protein: CASSLIGLAPGTEAFF

D gene: TRBD2
J gene: TRBJ2-7
V gene: TRBV7-8
clone size: .
CDR3 DNA: TGTGCCAGCAGCCGATTAGCGGGAGAGCGCTACGAGCAGTACTTC
CDR3 protein: CASSRLAGERYEQYF

D gene: .
J gene: TRBJ1-2
V gene: TRBV6-1
clone size: .
CDR3 DNA: TGTGCCAGCAGTGACCACAGGAGGAACTATGGCTACACCTTC
CDR3 protein: CASSDHRRNYGYTF

D gene: .
J gene: TRBJ2-2
V gene: TRBV9
clone size: .
CDR3 DNA: TGTGCCAGCACGCCGACGATTGGCGGGACCCCCCAGTTCCTAAACACCGGGGAGCTGTTTTTT
CDR3 protein: CASTPTIGGTPQFLNTGELFF

D gene: .
J gene: TRBJ1-4
V gene: TRBV5-1
clone size: few
CDR3 DNA: TGCGCCAGCAGCTCCGGACGAGGAGTTAATGAAAAACTGTTTTTT
CDR3 protein: CASSSGRGVNEKLFF

D gene: .
J gene: TRBJ2-3
V gene: TRBV3-1
clone size: few
CDR3 DNA: TGTGCCAGCAGCCAACGGCCAGCTAGCACAGATACGCAGTATTTT
CDR3 protein: CASSQRPASTDTQYF

D gene: TRBD1
J gene: TRBJ2-3
V gene: TRBV10-3
clone size: many
CDR3 DNA: TGTGCCATCACTCGGACAGGGGACCATGGGGACACGCAGTATTTT
CDR3 protein: CAITRTGDHGDTQYF

D gene: TRBD1
J gene: TRBJ1-2
V gene: TRBV29-1
clone size: .
CDR3 DNA: TGCAGCGTGGACAGGGGGGAGGGCTACACCTTC
CDR3 protein: CSVDRGEGYTF

D gene: TRBD2
J gene: TRBJ2-1
V gene: TRBV10-2
clone size: .
CDR3 DNA: TGCGCCAGCAGTGAGGGTATTAGCGGGACGGGATCCTACAATGAGCAGTTCTTC
CDR3 protein: CASSEGISGTGSYNEQFF

D gene: .
J gene: TRBJ1-5
V gene: TRBV7-2
clone size: .
CDR3 DNA: TGTGCCAGCAGCTTAGACAGGGTAGGCAGTCAGCCCCAGCATTTT
CDR3 protein: CASSLDRVGSQPQHF